This T cell receptor beta chain was documented in a study of blood T cell repertoires in COVID-19. The overall study: Sites across the United States, Italy and Spain contributed samples from acute and convalescent COVID-19. T cells, B-cell-depleted T cells, or PBMCs supplied cDNA or gDNA.

As handled by the study authors: It was from reference gene primer amplification that nucleated cell counts were estimated. Profiling relied on immunoSEQ multiplex PCR, and the TCRdb table lists in-frame clones only, not all of them. D and trimming were read from the DNA, whereas the V and J calls and clone size are those reported in that table. This table holds about 130,000 clones, approximately 80% found once. Germline V lookup: CDR1 SNHLY, CDR2 FYNNEI. Trimming left V 5 bases short and J 3 bases short, with 13 bases between. The CDR3 has 15 amino acids. The TCR was taken from a woman aged 45-65 years with acute or convalescent COVID-19. The chain recombines TRBV2 with TRBJ1-4; TRBD1 might be the D (6 bases). Sequencing was done on a sample of peripheral blood. DNA of the CDR3: TGTGCCAGCAGTCCTACAGGGCTGGCTAATGAAAAACTGTTTTTT. The encoded protein is CASSPTGLANEKLFF.